The T cell receptor (beta chain) under discussion was sequenced for a study of blood T cells in healthy people across ages (dated by TCRdb to 2015 to 2017). Study-wide context: Template switching captured roughly one uniquely barcoded TCR beta cDNA molecule per two T cells in model experiments. The donors were divided into four age groups: young (average around 16 years), middle-aged (about 39), aged (roughly 60) and long-lived (around 80). The study analyzed two additional independent replicas of 1 million unique cDNA reads from the same blood draw for two donors, one aged 18 to 29 and one aged 80 or older. Using deep sequencing normalized with unique cDNA molecular identifiers, the study measured how TCR beta repertoire diversity changes with age. Donors of different ages were randomly distributed across sequencing lanes to avoid experimental bias.

Beyond this particular receptor, the publication reports: Compared with the aged group, the long-lived group had more naive CD4+ T cells, fewer expanded clones and increased TCR diversity, a pattern suggesting age selection. As age increased, observed TCR beta diversity per million T cells dropped in a roughly linear way, and a significant reduction was already evident by age 40. Because donor CMV infection status was unknown, age-related changes in expanded clonotypes were potentially confounded. There was a strong correlation between observed TCR beta diversity and the percentage of naive T cells measured by flow cytometry. Because profiling used bulk unsorted PBMCs, naive and antigen-experienced compartments could not be compared conclusively. Estimates of total diversity based on one million sequenced T cells were regarded as lower bounds and as underestimates.

The library was obtained by 5' RACE. TCRdb lists the instrument as Illumina HiSeq 2500. The second PCR ran for about 6 to 12 cycles and used a J-beta primer mix along with a sample-barcoded 5' primer. A template-switch 5' adaptor carrying 12 random nucleotides introduced a unique molecular identifier onto each TCR beta cDNA molecule. Each sample yielded at least 2.5 million CDR3-containing paired-end reads. All of the RNA was converted into first-strand cDNA using the Mint cDNA synthesis kit, with a TRBC-specific oligonucleotide serving as the primer. Following uracil-DNA glycosylase treatment, all cDNA underwent a first 18-cycle PCR with the universal primers M1SS and BC2_uni_R. The authors' pipeline ran thus. For normalization, 1 million high-quality reads were randomly selected from each sample, with every read carrying a distinct molecular identifier. Instead of being binned into consensus sequences, reads with shared molecular identifiers were discarded. MiTCR, with a Q25 quality threshold and the strictest error-elimination algorithm, was used for CDR3 identification, clonotype clustering and error correction. Lower-bound total TCR beta diversity was estimated with a nonparametric unseen species model using Euler transformation. TCRdb passed the public sequencing reads through fastp at Q25 and MiXCR, retaining productive beta sequences. Every CDR3 protein is listed once, alongside the most common genes and DNA of its rows. The V and J calls reflect TCRdb's pipeline rather than the authors' work. The sample table holds about 720,000 distinct CDR3 sequences, of which 22% were seen once. The top ten constitute under 25% of the sample.

Systemically healthy Caucasian individuals from Russia, roughly 40 in total and aged about 6 to 95 years, were included as donors. Approximately 9 milliliters of peripheral blood were collected from each donor into EDTA-treated Vacutainer tubes. Ficoll-Paque density-gradient centrifugation was used to isolate PBMCs, with at least 6.5 million per sample. Total RNA was extracted from PBMCs with Trizol reagent, with at least 5 micrograms obtained per sample. For every donor, an aliquot of PBMCs went through flow cytometry to measure the percentages of naive CD45RAhigh/CD27high T cells. Trimming takes 8 bases from V and 4 bases from J, and the germline ends sit 12 bases apart. The CDR3 holds 13 amino acids from the cysteine to the phenylalanine. Here the CDR3 DNA is all that survives: 39 bases in frame from base 1. On this clonotype itself: The antigen this receptor binds is unknown. No base-level quality is on record; no much larger clone is a single base apart.

The sequence was collected from an older man in good health. Here the chain combines TRBV12-3 or TRBV12-4 and TRBJ2-1; possibly the D gene is TRBD1, per 5 matching bases. Sequenced material: blood. The nucleotides read TGTGCCAGCGGACGACAGACATACAATGAGCAGTTCTTC. Protein translation: CASGRQTYNEQFF.